This TCR beta chain came from a study of CD8 T cells in ankylosing spondylitis. Study-level findings and limits: Disease-associated clones were CD8+ and fairly uncommon in peripheral blood. Reportedly, significant enrichment of disease-linked clones occurred in matched ankylosing spondylitis synovial fluid. Blood from ankylosing spondylitis patients appeared to carry a characteristic roughly eight-variant TCR beta motif.

Quantitative barcoded 5'-RACE was used to prepare TCR beta libraries. TCRdb re-called the 5' RACE reads through MiXCR, storing one row per CDR3 protein. Among about 220,000 distinct CDR3 sequences listed, 18% were seen once. Germline V gives CDR1 LGHNA, CDR2 YSLEER. The CDR3 contains 16 residues. V lost 1 base and J 2 bases, leaving 12 bases between the germline ends. In this sample, this clonotype turned up a few times. The target antigen is unknown. The chain links TRBV4-3 to TRBJ2-1; D may be TRBD1 (5 bases). The TCR comes from a male donor with ankylosing spondylitis. Source material: blood, either unsorted or a sorted T cell fraction (not recorded which). The CDR3, as DNA: TGCGCCAGCAGCCAAGGCCGCCAGGGCCCCTACAATGAGCAGTTCTTC. It yields the protein CASSQGRQGPYNEQFF.